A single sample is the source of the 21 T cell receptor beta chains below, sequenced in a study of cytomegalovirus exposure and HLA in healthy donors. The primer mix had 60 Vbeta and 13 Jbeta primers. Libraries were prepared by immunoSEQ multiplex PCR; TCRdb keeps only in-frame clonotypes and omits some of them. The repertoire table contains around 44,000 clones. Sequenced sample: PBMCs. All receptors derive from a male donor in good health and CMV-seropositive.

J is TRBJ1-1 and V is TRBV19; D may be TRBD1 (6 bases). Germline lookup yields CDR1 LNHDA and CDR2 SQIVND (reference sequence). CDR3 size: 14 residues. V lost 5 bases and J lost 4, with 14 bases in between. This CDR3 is CASSSWGGATEAFF. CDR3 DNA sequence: TGTGCCAGTAGTTCCTGGGGGGGGGCCACTGAAGCTTTCTTT.

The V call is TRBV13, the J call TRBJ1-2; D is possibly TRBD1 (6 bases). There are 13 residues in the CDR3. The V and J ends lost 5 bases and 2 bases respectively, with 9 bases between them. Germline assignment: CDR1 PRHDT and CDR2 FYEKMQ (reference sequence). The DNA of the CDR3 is TGTGCCAGCAGCCCGACAGGAAACTATGGCTACACCTTC. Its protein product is CASSPTGNYGYTF.

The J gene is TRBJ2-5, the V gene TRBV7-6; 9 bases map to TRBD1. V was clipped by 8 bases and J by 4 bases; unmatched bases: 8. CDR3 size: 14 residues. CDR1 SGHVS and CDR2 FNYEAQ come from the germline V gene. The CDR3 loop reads CASLKGQGAETQYF. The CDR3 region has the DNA TGTGCCAGCTTGAAGGGACAGGGTGCAGAGACCCAGTACTTC.

DNA for the CDR3: TGTGCCAGCAGCTTAACGTCAAGCGGGGGGGCAGATACGCAGTATTTT. As protein: CASSLTSSGGADTQYF. J is TRBJ2-3 and V is TRBV7-3; 10 bases fit TRBD2. This CDR3 region has 16 residues. The ends lost 0 bases at V and 4 bases at J; junction bases unmatched: 4. CDR1 is SGHTA, CDR2 FQGTGA, per germline.

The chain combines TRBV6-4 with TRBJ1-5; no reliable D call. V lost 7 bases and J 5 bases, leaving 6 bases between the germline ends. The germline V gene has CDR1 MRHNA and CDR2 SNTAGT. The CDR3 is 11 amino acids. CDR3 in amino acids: CASTSDQPQHF. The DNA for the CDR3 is TGTGCCAGCACTTCCGATCAGCCCCAGCATTTT.

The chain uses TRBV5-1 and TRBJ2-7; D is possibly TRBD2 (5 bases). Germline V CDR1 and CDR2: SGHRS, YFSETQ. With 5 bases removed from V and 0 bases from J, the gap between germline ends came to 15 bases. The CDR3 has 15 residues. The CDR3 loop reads CASREDPGSSYEQYF. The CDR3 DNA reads TGCGCCAGCAGGGAGGATCCGGGGTCCTCCTACGAGCAGTACTTC.

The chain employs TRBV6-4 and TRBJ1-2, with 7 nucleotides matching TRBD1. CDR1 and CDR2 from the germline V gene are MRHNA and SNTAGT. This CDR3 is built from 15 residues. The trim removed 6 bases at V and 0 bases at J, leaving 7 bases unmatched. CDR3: CASRRSTGSNYGYTF. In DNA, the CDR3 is TGTGCCAGCAGAAGATCGACAGGGTCTAACTATGGCTACACCTTC.

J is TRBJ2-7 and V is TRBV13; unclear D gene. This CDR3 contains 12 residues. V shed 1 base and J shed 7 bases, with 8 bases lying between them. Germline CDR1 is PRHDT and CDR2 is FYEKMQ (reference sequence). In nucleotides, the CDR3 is TGTGCCAGCAGCTTAGAACAGCAAGAGCAGTACTTC. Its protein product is CASSLEQQEQYF.

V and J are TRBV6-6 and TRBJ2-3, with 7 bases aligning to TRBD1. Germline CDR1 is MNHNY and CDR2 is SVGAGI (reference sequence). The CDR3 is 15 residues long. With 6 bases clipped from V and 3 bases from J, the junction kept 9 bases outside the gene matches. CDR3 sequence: CASSRKGAETDTQYF. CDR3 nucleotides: TGTGCCAGCAGCCGAAAGGGGGCCGAGACAGATACGCAGTATTTT.

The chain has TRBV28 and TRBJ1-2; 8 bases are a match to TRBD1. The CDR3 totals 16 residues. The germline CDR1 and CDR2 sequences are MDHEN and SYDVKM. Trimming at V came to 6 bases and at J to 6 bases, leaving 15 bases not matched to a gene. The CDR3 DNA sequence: TGTGCCAGCAGGCCCTTCCAGGGGGCGCGAGGAGATGGCTACACCTTC. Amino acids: CASRPFQGARGDGYTF.

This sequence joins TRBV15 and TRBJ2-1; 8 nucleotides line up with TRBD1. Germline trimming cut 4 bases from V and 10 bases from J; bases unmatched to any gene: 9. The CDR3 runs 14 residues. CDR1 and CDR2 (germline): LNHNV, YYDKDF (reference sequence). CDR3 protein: CATSKAQGGREQFF. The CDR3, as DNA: TGTGCCACCAGCAAAGCACAGGGGGGAAGGGAGCAGTTCTTC.

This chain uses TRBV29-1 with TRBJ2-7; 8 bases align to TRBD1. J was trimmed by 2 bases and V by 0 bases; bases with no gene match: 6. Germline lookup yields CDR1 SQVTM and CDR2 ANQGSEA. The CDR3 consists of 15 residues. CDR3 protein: CSVEDWGTGAYEQYF. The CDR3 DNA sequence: TGCAGCGTTGAAGATTGGGGGACAGGAGCCTACGAGCAGTACTTC.

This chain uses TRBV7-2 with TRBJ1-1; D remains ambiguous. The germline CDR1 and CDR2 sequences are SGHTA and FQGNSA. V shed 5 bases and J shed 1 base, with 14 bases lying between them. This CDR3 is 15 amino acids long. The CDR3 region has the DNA TGTGCCAGCAGCCGACCGGGAACCACGAACACTGAAGCTTTCTTT. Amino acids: CASSRPGTTNTEAFF.

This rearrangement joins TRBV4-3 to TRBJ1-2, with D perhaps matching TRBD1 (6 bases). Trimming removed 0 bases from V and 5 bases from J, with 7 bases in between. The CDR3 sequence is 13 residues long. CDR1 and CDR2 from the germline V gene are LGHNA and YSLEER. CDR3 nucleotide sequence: TGCGCCAGCAGCCAAGATACAGGGTATGGCTACACCTTC. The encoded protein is CASSQDTGYGYTF.

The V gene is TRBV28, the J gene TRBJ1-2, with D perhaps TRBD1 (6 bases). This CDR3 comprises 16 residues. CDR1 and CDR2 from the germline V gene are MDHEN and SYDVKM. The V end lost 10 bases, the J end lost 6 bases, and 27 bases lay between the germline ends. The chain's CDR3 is CATSSGRIQGGDGYTF. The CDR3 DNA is TGTGCCACCAGCTCGGGACGAATACAGGGTGGCGATGGCTACACCTTC.

CDR3 protein: CASSPPGVGSYEQYF. CDR3 bases: TGTGCCAGCTCACCGCCAGGGGTGGGATCCTACGAGCAGTACTTC. This sequence joins TRBV18 and TRBJ2-7, with D maybe TRBD1 (6 bases). V was pared by 3 bases and J by 1 base, with 13 bases between. The length of the CDR3 is 15 residues. Germline CDR1 and CDR2: KGHSH and LQKENI.

CDR3 in DNA: TGTGCCAGCTCACCTACGACAAGAGCTAACTATGGCTACACCTTC. As protein: CASSPTTRANYGYTF. V is TRBV18 and J is TRBJ1-2, with D unresolved. CDR1 KGHSH and CDR2 LQKENI come from the germline V gene. The V and J ends lost 3 bases and 0 bases respectively, with 11 bases between them. This CDR3 contains 15 residues.

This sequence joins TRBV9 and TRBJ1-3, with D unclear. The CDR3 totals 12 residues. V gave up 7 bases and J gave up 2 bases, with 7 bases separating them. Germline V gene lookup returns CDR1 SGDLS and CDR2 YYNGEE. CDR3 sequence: CASGSAGNTIYF. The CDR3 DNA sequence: TGTGCCAGCGGAAGCGCTGGAAACACCATATATTTT.

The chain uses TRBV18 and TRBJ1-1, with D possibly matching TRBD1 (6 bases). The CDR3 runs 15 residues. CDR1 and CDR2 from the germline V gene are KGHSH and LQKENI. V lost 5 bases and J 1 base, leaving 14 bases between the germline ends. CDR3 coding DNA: TGTGCCAGCTCAACAGGGTCAGTGCCGAACACTGAAGCTTTCTTT. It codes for CASSTGSVPNTEAFF.

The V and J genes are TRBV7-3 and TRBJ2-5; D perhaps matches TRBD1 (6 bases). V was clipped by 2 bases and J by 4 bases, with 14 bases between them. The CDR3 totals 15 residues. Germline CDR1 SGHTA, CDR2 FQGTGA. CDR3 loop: CASSLGLGGIETQYF. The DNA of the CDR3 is TGTGCCAGCAGCTTAGGCTTAGGGGGAATAGAGACCCAGTACTTC. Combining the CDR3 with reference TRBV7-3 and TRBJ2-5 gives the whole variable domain GAGVSQTPSNKVTEKGKYVELRCDPISGHTALYWYRQSLGQGPEFLIYFQGTGAADDSGLPNDRFFAVRPEGSVSTLKIQRTERGDSAVYLCASSLGLGGIETQYFGPGTRLLVL.

In nucleotides, the CDR3 is TGTGCCAGAAGCTTGGTGGGGGGGTCCTACAATGAGCAGTTCTTC. Its protein product is CARSLVGGSYNEQFF. V usage is TRBV5-3 and J usage is TRBJ2-1; 7 bases are shared with TRBD2. TRBV5-3 belongs to the ORF category, with a function that is uncertain. This CDR3 is 15 amino acids long. The trim removed 0 bases at V and 1 base at J, leaving 1 base unmatched.